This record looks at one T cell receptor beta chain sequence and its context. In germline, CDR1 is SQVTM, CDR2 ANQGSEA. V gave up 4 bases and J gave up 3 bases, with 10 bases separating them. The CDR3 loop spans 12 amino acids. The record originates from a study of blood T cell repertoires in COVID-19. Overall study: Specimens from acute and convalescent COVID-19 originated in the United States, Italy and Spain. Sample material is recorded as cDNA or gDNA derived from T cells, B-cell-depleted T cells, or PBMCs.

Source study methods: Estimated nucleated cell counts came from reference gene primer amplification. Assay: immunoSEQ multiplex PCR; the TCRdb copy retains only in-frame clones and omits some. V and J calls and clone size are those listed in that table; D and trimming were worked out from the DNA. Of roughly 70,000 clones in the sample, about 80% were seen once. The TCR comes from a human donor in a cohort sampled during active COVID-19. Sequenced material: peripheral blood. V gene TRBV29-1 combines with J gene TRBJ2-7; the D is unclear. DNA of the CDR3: TGCAGCGTTGCCCGCCAGAACTACGAGCAGTACTTC. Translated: CSVARQNYEQYF.